These 28 T cell receptor beta chains were all obtained from the same sample, sequenced in a study of CD8 T cells in Susac syndrome. RNA amounts of 0.5 to 1 ug underwent reverse transcription with random hexamers. One entry per CDR3 protein, called by TCRdb with MiXCR from the immunoSEQ multiplex PCR reads. The sample comprises about 300,000 distinct CDR3 sequences, about 88% of which are singletons, and approximately 0.11% rests with the top ten. The material sequenced was CD8+ T cells from PBMCs. These receptors all stem from a human donor with multiple sclerosis.

The rearrangement joins TRBV5-5 to TRBJ2-7, with 9 positions matching TRBD1. Germline loops: CDR1 SGHKS, CDR2 YYEKEE (reference sequence). The V gene end was trimmed by 4 bases and the J gene end by 9 bases; junction bases not matched to a gene: 8. The CDR3 is 13 amino acids. As DNA, the CDR3 is TGTGCCAGCAGCCCCGGGACAGGGAACGGGCAGTACTTC. Its translation is CASSPGTGNGQYF.

The gene calls are TRBV19 and TRBJ1-5; a possible D gene is TRBD1 (6 bases). The CDR3 extends over 13 amino acids. Germline CDR1 reads LNHDA; CDR2 reads SQIVND (reference sequence). V lost 8 bases and J 6 bases, leaving 14 bases between the germline ends. The CDR3 DNA reads as TGTGCCAGTTCTGACGGGGGCGGTCAGCCCCAGCATTTT. As protein: CASSDGGGQPQHF.

The rearrangement links TRBV25-1 to TRBJ1-1; 8 nucleotides agree with TRBD1. CDR3 size: 12 residues. V lost 7 bases, J lost 11 bases, and 9 bases stayed unmatched. Germline CDR1 and CDR2: MGHDK and SYGVNS. This chain's CDR3 is CASTALDRAAFF. The CDR3 nucleotides are TGTGCCAGCACTGCTCTGGACAGGGCTGCTTTCTTT. Supplemented by reference TRBV25-1 and TRBJ1-1, the full variable domain reads EADIYQTPRYLVIGTGKKITLECSQTMGHDKMYWYQQDPGMELHLIHYSYGVNSTEKGDLSSESTVSRIRTEHFPLTLESARPSHTSQYLCASTALDRAAFFGQGTRLTVV.

This chain uses TRBV7-9 with TRBJ2-1; TRBD1 is a possible D gene (5 bases). V was shortened by 5 bases and J by 4 bases, with 9 bases between the two germline ends. The CDR3 runs to 13 residues. Germline CDR1 and CDR2: SEHNR and FQNEAQ (reference sequence). As DNA, the CDR3 is TGTGCCAGCAGCCTTCGACAGTACAATGAGCAGTTCTTC. Translating gives CASSLRQYNEQFF.

The J gene is TRBJ2-5, the V gene TRBV20-1, with D perhaps assigned TRBD1 or TRBD2 (7 bases each). This CDR3 spans 13 amino acids. The germline V gene has CDR1 DFQATT and CDR2 SNEGSKA (reference sequence). CDR3 nucleotide sequence: TGCAGGGCCAGGGGGGGGTGGGAAGAGACCCAGTACTTC. Translated: CRARGGWEETQYF.

The chain uses TRBV27 and TRBJ2-6; 7 bases are a match to TRBD1. J was trimmed by 4 bases and V by 6 bases; bases with no gene match: 6. CDR1 MNHEY and CDR2 SMNVEV come from the germline V gene (reference sequence). The CDR3 is 15 residues long. CDR3 in amino acids: CASSPRGTGANVLTF. The DNA for the CDR3 is TGTGCCAGCAGCCCCAGGGGGACAGGGGCCAACGTCCTGACTTTC.

The chain recombines TRBV2 with TRBJ2-1, with a tentative D call TRBD1 (6 bases). Trimming left V 3 bases short and J 9 bases short, with 12 bases between. The germline V gene encodes CDR1 SNHLY and CDR2 FYNNEI. This CDR3 region has 13 residues. DNA of the CDR3: TGTGCCAGCAGTGACTACAGGGCAGGTGAGCAGTTCTTC. This translates into CASSDYRAGEQFF.

The CDR3 sequence is CSARLPGVRYGYTF. DNA of the CDR3: TGCAGTGCTAGACTCCCGGGGGTCCGTTATGGCTACACCTTC. The chain links TRBV20-1 to TRBJ1-2, with D possibly matching TRBD1 (5 bases). Germline CDR1 DFQATT, CDR2 SNEGSKA (reference sequence). Trimming shortened V by 2 bases and J by 5 bases, and 15 bases separated the two germline ends. The CDR3 totals 14 residues.

CDR3 sequence: CATSDPGWQENTGELFF. In DNA form, the CDR3 reads TGTGCCACCAGTGATCCGGGATGGCAGGAGAACACCGGGGAGCTGTTTTTT. The chain employs TRBV24-1 and TRBJ2-2; tentative D call: TRBD2 (5 bases). V gave up 3 bases and J gave up 1 base, with 14 bases separating them. The CDR3 extends over 17 amino acids. The germline V gene has CDR1 KGHDR and CDR2 SFDVKD.

The chain carries TRBV7-9 and TRBJ2-3, with 8 bases that match TRBD2. Trimming removed 6 bases from V and 5 bases from J; junction bases left unmatched: 10. CDR3 length equals 15 residues. Germline V gene sequence: CDR1 SEHNR, CDR2 FQNEAQ (reference sequence). CDR3 nucleotides: TGTGCCAGCAGGGGTAGCCAGCGGGGGCAAGATACGCAGTATTTT. Translated: CASRGSQRGQDTQYF.

The chain employs TRBV7-8 and TRBJ2-1; D possibly corresponds to TRBD2 (6 bases). Trimming left V 5 bases short and J 9 bases short, with 14 bases between. CDR1 is SGHVS, CDR2 FQNEAQ, per germline. The CDR3 spans 13 residues. As DNA, the CDR3 is TGTGCCAGCAGCGCCGGCGGGGCGCGTGAGCAGTTCTTC. It yields the protein CASSAGGAREQFF. Looking up the rest from reference TRBV7-8 and TRBJ2-1 gives the full variable domain: GAGVSQSPRYKVAKRGQDVALRCDPISGHVSLFWYQQALGQGPEFLTYFQNEAQLDKSGLPSDRFFAERPEGSVSTLKIQRTQQEDSAVYLCASSAGGAREQFFGPGTRLTVL.

The chain has TRBV20-1 and TRBJ2-7; D gene uncertain. The CDR3 is 15 amino acids. Germline V gene sequence: CDR1 DFQATT, CDR2 SNEGSKA (reference sequence). Trimming stripped 0 bases from V and 0 bases from J, with 12 bases between. The CDR3 protein is CSARDLMTPSYEQYF. The CDR3 DNA reads TGCAGTGCTAGAGATCTCATGACTCCCTCCTACGAGCAGTACTTC.

The CDR3 DNA sequence: TGTGCCAGCAGTCCCCCAGGGTCGTCGTACGAGCAGTACTTC. Amino acids: CASSPPGSSYEQYF. This chain uses TRBV28 with TRBJ2-7, with a tentative D call TRBD1 (5 bases). This CDR3 has 14 residues. The V and J ends lost 5 bases and 4 bases respectively, with 15 bases between them. The V gene's germline CDR1 is MDHEN and CDR2 SYDVKM. The complete variable domain, with remaining parts taken from reference TRBV28 and TRBJ2-7, reads DVKVTQSSRYLVKRTGEKVFLECVQDMDHENMFWYRQDPGLGLRLIYFSYDVKMKEKGDIPEGYSVSREKKERFSLILESASTNQTSMYLCASSPPGSSYEQYFGPGTRLTVT.

The chain uses TRBV21-1 and TRBJ2-5; no DNA check was done on the table's D call, TRBD1. TRBV21-1 is classified as a pseudogene. The CDR3 has 17 amino acids. This CDR3 is CASSKDSAGNMKETQYF. The CDR3 nucleotides read TGTGCCAGCAGCAAAGACAGCGCAGGGAATATGAAAGAGACCCAGTACTTC.

J is TRBJ2-7 and V is TRBV5-1; 7 bases are a match to TRBD1. Germline CDR1 reads SGHRS; CDR2 reads YFSETQ. CDR3 length: 17 amino acids. V trimming: 3 bases; J trimming: 1 base; junction bases outside the gene matches: 13. The CDR3 protein is CASSYGRGQGASYEQYF. CDR3 DNA: TGCGCCAGCAGCTACGGTAGGGGGCAAGGGGCATCCTACGAGCAGTACTTC.

The rearrangement joins TRBV7-8 to TRBJ2-7; TRBD1 matches at 7 bases. J was trimmed by 1 base and V by 5 bases; bases with no gene match: 14. Germline V lookup: CDR1 SGHVS, CDR2 FQNEAQ. The CDR3 extends over 17 amino acids. Here the CDR3 DNA reads TGTGCCAGCAGCGTCAGACGACAGGGTTTCGGGTCCTACGAGCAGTACTTC. Residues: CASSVRRQGFGSYEQYF.

This clonotype has just one count. This chain uses TRBV12-3 or TRBV12-4 with TRBJ1-5; no clear D gene. V shed 1 base and J shed 3 bases, with 4 bases lying between them. The CDR3 has 13 residues. This CDR3 reads CASSLDNNQPQHF. The CDR3 DNA follows: TGTGCCAGCAGTTTAGACAACAATCAGCCCCAGCATTTT.

V and J are TRBV19 and TRBJ2-1; TRBD1 matches at 7 bases. The germline gives CDR1 LNHDA, CDR2 SQIVND (reference sequence). The junction had 12 bases not matched to a gene; V was cut back by 2 bases and J by 8 bases. The CDR3 is 16 amino acids. The CDR3: CASSIWRTGELDEQFF. The CDR3 DNA follows: TGTGCCAGTAGTATATGGAGGACAGGTGAACTCGATGAGCAGTTCTTC.

This chain links TRBV14 with TRBJ2-7, with 9 positions matching TRBD1. The junction had 4 bases not matched to a gene; V was cut back by 1 base and J by 3 bases. From germline, CDR1 is SGHDN and CDR2 FVKESK. The CDR3 runs to 15 residues. In nucleotides, the CDR3 is TGTGCCAGCAGCCAAGTACAGGGGGCAATCTACGAGCAGTACTTC. Encoded protein: CASSQVQGAIYEQYF.

This sequence joins TRBV11-1 and TRBJ2-7; 7 nucleotides agree with TRBD2. CDR1 and CDR2 (germline): SGHAT, FQDESV (reference sequence). V lost 1 base, J lost 4 bases, and 22 bases stayed unmatched. The CDR3 contains 20 residues. CDR3 bases: TGTGCCAGCAGCTTAGAGGGTGTAGCGGGCCTTCCCCCCTCAAAGTACGAGCAGTACTTC. It is translated as CASSLEGVAGLPPSKYEQYF.

This clonotype was counted once. This chain connects TRBV29-1 to TRBJ2-4, with TRBD2 identical over 9 bases. The CDR3 is 12 residues long. V trimming: 7 bases; J trimming: 5 bases; junction bases outside the gene matches: 3. Germline CDR1 SQVTM, CDR2 ANQGSEA. CDR3 sequence reads: CSAWTSENIQYF. The CDR3 DNA follows: TGCAGCGCCTGGACTAGCGAAAACATTCAGTACTTC.

The V gene is TRBV29-1, the J gene TRBJ2-7; possibly TRBD1 for D (5 bases). Deletions cut 6 bases from V and 3 bases from J, with 12 bases between. The CDR3 is 12 amino acids. CDR1 is SQVTM, CDR2 ANQGSEA, per germline. CDR3 in amino acids: CSVTGHFYEQYF. CDR3 DNA sequence: TGCAGCGTAACTGGACATTTCTACGAGCAGTACTTC.

The V gene is TRBV12-3 or TRBV12-4, the J gene TRBJ2-6; no definite D call. Trimming removed 5 bases from V and 1 base from J, with 6 bases in between. The CDR3 consists of 14 residues. The CDR3: CASSPLSGANVLTF. The CDR3 coding sequence is TGTGCCAGCAGTCCCTTATCTGGGGCCAACGTCCTGACTTTC.

This clonotype came up once. The rearrangement uses TRBV12-3 or TRBV12-4 and TRBJ1-4, with D uncertain. The CDR3 sequence is 11 residues long. The V gene lost 6 bases and the J gene lost 8 bases, with 7 bases spanning the gap. The CDR3 bases are TGTGCCAGCAGCCCTGGCGAAAAACTGTTTTTT. Its translation is CASSPGEKLFF.

The V gene is TRBV28, the J gene TRBJ2-3; 8 bases line up with TRBD2. Germline-derived CDR1 and CDR2 are MDHEN and SYDVKM. V lost 3 bases to trimming and J lost 5 bases; unmatched junction nucleotides: 1. The CDR3 runs to 13 residues. The CDR3, as DNA: TGTGCCAGCAGTTTCCTAGCGGGAGATACGCAGTATTTT. It codes for CASSFLAGDTQYF.

The V gene is TRBV5-4, the J gene TRBJ2-7; tentative D call: TRBD2 (6 bases). Trimming shortened V by 0 bases and J by 2 bases, and 12 bases separated the two germline ends. Germline V gene sequence: CDR1 SGHNT, CDR2 YYREEE (reference sequence). There are 15 residues in the CDR3. The CDR3 region is CASSLEKGGPYEQYF. The CDR3 DNA reads as TGTGCCAGCAGCTTGGAAAAGGGAGGTCCCTACGAGCAGTACTTC. Combining the CDR3 with reference TRBV5-4 and TRBJ2-7 gives the whole variable domain ETGVTQSPTHLIKTRGQQVTLRCSSQSGHNTVSWYQQALGQGPQFIFQYYREEENGRGNFPPRFSGLQFPNYSSELNVNALELDDSALYLCASSLEKGGPYEQYFGPGTRLTVT.

The chain uses TRBV15 and TRBJ2-3; D remains unclear. This CDR3 contains 13 residues. The V end was cut by 1 base, the J end by 6 bases, with 8 bases between. CDR1 is LNHNV and CDR2 is YYDKDF in the germline V gene (reference sequence). The CDR3 bases are TGTGCCACCAGCAGAGGTCCCTCCGATACGCAGTATTTT. The encoded protein is CATSRGPSDTQYF.

This clonotype has only a few counts. The chain joins TRBV5-1 to TRBJ2-7; 10 bases fit TRBD2. There are 14 residues in the CDR3. Germline V CDR1 and CDR2: SGHRS, YFSETQ. V was clipped by 6 bases and J by 5 bases; unmatched bases: 8. In nucleotides, the CDR3 is TGCGCCAGCAAGGCTAGCGGGAGAAATGACGAGCAGTACTTC. It encodes CASKASGRNDEQYF.